These 8 T cell receptor beta chains came from one sample sequenced in a study of tumor-infiltrating lymphocytes in primary liver carcinoma. TCR beta cDNA was prepared out of 500 ng total RNA by means of a constant-region primer. Libraries covering TCR beta were generated through three nested multiplex PCR rounds (using a slightly modified ARM-PCR). The first two PCR rounds used TRBV1-TRBV30 forward primers with a C-beta reverse primer, around 10 cycles each. From the multiplex PCR reads, TCRdb called clonotypes with MiXCR, one entry per CDR3 protein. Here the sample spans over 45,000 distinct CDR3 sequences, about two thirds being singletons. The roughly 17-31 mg bulk tissue piece was not sorted before simultaneous RNA and DNA extraction. Sequencing was done on a sample of liver tumor tissue from sampling region 5. Indicated subset: tumor region T5, tumor centre. Receptor source: a man aged 35-49 years with primary liver carcinoma and hepatitis B virus infection.

Comment on this clonotype: This likely comes from a read error, as the CDR3 has no conserved phenylalanine or tryptophan at its end. The J gene is TRBJ2-6, the V gene TRBV6-5, with 7 bases fitting TRBD1. Per the germline V gene, CDR1 is MNHEY and CDR2 is SVGAGI. The CDR3 runs to 16 residues. V lost 6 bases and J lost 4; bases outside the gene matches: 9. The CDR3 loop is CASRSGDSSGANVLTI. The CDR3 DNA reads as TGTGCCAGCAGGTCAGGGGACAGCTCCGGGGCCAACGTCCTGACTATC.

This clonotype has more than one count but fewer than ten. The rearrangement joins TRBV9 to TRBJ2-5; no definite D call. V was pared by 4 bases and J by 5 bases, with 12 bases between. CDR1 is SGDLS and CDR2 is YYNGEE in the germline V gene. The CDR3 has 13 residues. CDR3 residues: CASSLQVGETQYF. In DNA, the CDR3 is TGTGCCAGCAGCCTTCAGGTGGGGGAGACCCAGTACTTC.

This clonotype turned up a few times. The chain joins TRBV20-1 to TRBJ2-2; TRBD1 agrees at 10 bases. The CDR3 consists of 14 residues. J was trimmed by 4 bases and V by 6 bases; bases with no gene match: 5. Germline lookup yields CDR1 DFQATT and CDR2 SNEGSKA (reference sequence). CDR3 in DNA: TGCAGTGCCTGGGACAGGGGAAGCACCGGGGAGCTGTTTTTT. This encodes CSAWDRGSTGELFF.

The chain couples TRBV6-1 to TRBJ2-3; 7 nucleotides line up with TRBD2. The CDR3 extends over 16 amino acids. Germline values: CDR1 MNHNS, CDR2 SASEGT. Trimming took 5 bases from V and 11 from J; bases not matched to a gene: 19. DNA of the CDR3: TGTGCCAGCAGTCGATTAGCGGGTTTAACCACAGATGTGCAGTATTTT. Translated, it gives CASSRLAGLTTDVQYF.

This clonotype was seen more than once but under ten times. One base away lies a much larger clone, so this may be a sequencing read error. This chain uses TRBV7-8 with TRBJ2-7, with D possibly matching TRBD2 (6 bases). In germline, CDR1 is SGHVS, CDR2 FQNEAQ. The CDR3 totals 13 residues. The germline V and J ends were trimmed by 5 bases and 6 bases, with 14 bases remaining between them. CDR3 protein: CASSLTTGSEQYF. The CDR3 nucleotides read TGTGCCAGCAGCCTTACCACCGGGAGCGAGCAGTACTTC. The entire variable domain, with the rest obtained from reference TRBV7-8 and TRBJ2-7, is as follows: GAGVSQSPRYKVAKRGQDVALRCDPISGHVSLFWYQQALGQGPEFLTYFQNEAQLDKSGLPSDRFFAERPEGSVSTLKIQRTQQEDSAVYLCASSLTTGSEQYFGPGTRLTVT.

This clonotype was seen repeatedly, ten times or more. One base away lies a much larger clone, so this may be a sequencing read error. The V call is TRBV4-1, the J call TRBJ2-2; D assignment may be TRBD1 or TRBD2 (7 bases each). CDR3 length: 15 residues. Looked up from germline, CDR1 is MGHRA and CDR2 is YSYEKL. V shed 6 bases and J shed 3 bases, with 14 bases lying between them. The CDR3: CASRGGGGYTGELFF. CDR3 nucleotide sequence: TGCGCCAGCAGAGGGGGCGGGGGATACACCGGGGAGCTGTTTTTT.

This clonotype was recorded once. This chain links TRBV4-1 with TRBJ2-2, with TRBD2 as a possible D gene (6 bases). Trimming left V 6 bases short and J 8 bases short, with 19 bases between. The CDR3 sequence is 15 residues long. Germline V gene sequence: CDR1 MGHRA, CDR2 YSYEKL. The CDR3 bases are TGCGCCAGCAGTCCATCGGGAGATGTCACAGGGGAGCTGTTTTTT. Translation: CASSPSGDVTGELFF.

Worth noting for this clonotype: The CDR3 ends on some other residue instead of the conserved phenylalanine or tryptophan, so this is likely a read error. The CDR3 region is CACNRGRPQYI. CDR3 sequence (DNA): TGTGCCTGCAACCGGGGGCGCCCTCAGTACATC. V is TRBV7-3 and J is TRBJ2-7, with D perhaps assigned TRBD1 or TRBD2 (6 bases each). Trimming shortened V by 11 bases and J by 10 bases, and 18 bases separated the two germline ends. Germline V lookup: CDR1 SGHTA, CDR2 FQGTGA. CDR3 size: 11 residues.